This T cell receptor beta chain was captured by sequencing in a study of control samples from healthy donors and cancer patients. Here immunoSEQ multiplex PCR was the method, and the copy in TCRdb shows in-frame clones only, minus some. The sample shows around 120,000 clones, about 91% of them seen only once. This clone was seen only once. V shed 1 base and J shed 7 bases, with 13 bases lying between them. The germline V gene encodes CDR1 KGHSH and CDR2 LQKENI. The CDR3 contains 14 residues. Specimen: blood. This TCR was recovered from a man in his forties or fifties in good health. The chain employs TRBV18 and TRBJ1-1; D is possibly TRBD1 (5 bases). The CDR3 loop reads CASSPRKGPGEAFF. CDR3 coding DNA: TGTGCCAGCTCACCACGCAAGGGGCCAGGTGAAGCTTTCTTT.